Listed below are T cell receptor beta chains from one sample, sequenced in a study of response to subunit inactivated influenza vaccine. MiXCR, run by TCRdb on the RT-PCR reads, gives a single entry per CDR3 protein. The data hold hundreds of thousands of distinct CDR3 sequences, with around 8% observed a single time. The source was PBMCs from blood, collected approximately 25 months after vaccination. Source of these receptors: a man aged 45-69 years who received an inactivated influenza vaccine. Both conserved end residues are part of each CDR3. D genes are given only for firm matches. Rows may omit the clone size; those that give it use once, few, many or a size class.

D,size,J,V,DNA,CDR3
-,-,TRBJ1-2,TRBV6-2/TRBV6-3,TGTGCCAGCAGTGCCTTCTCTAACTATGGCTACACCTTC,CASSAFSNYGYTF
TRBD2,many,TRBJ2-2,TRBV5-5,TGTGCCAGCAGCCGCCGACTAGCGGGGGGCGGGGGCACCGGGGAGCTGTTTTTT,CASSRRLAGGGGTGELFF
-,many,TRBJ1-1,TRBV20-1,TGCAGTGCTAGAGTGGGGCAAGCGAACACTGAAGCTTTCTTT,CSARVGQANTEAFF
TRBD2,-,TRBJ2-7,TRBV20-1,TGCAGTGTGTATAGCGGGCTCTCCTACGAGCAGTACTTC,CSVYSGLSYEQYF
-,-,TRBJ2-1,TRBV15,TGTGCCACCAGCAGAGGGGATAATGAGCAGTTCTTC,CATSRGDNEQFF
TRBD1,few,TRBJ2-2,TRBV7-3,TGTGCCAGCAGCTTAACGGCGCAGGGGGCTAACACCGGGGAGCTGTTTTTT,CASSLTAQGANTGELFF
TRBD2,few,TRBJ2-5,TRBV9,TGTGCCAGCAGCGTAGGGGCGGGAGGACCTTCCCAAGAGACCCAGTACTTC,CASSVGAGGPSQETQYF
-,many,TRBJ2-7,TRBV25-1,TGTGCCAGCAGCCCTGGGCAGGGTTACACCTACGAGCAGTACTTC,CASSPGQGYTYEQYF
-,many,TRBJ2-3,TRBV24-1,TGTGCCACCAGTGACCCGAAATCAGCGGGTAGCACAGATACGCAGTATTTT,CATSDPKSAGSTDTQYF
TRBD2,many,TRBJ2-7,TRBV10-3,TGTGCCATCAGTGACGGGACTAGCGGGAGTCCTTACGAGCAGTACTTC,CAISDGTSGSPYEQYF
-,few,TRBJ1-1,TRBV5-1,TGCGCCAGCAGCTCCCCACCAGCTGAAGCTTTCTTT,CASSSPPAEAFF
TRBD1,few,TRBJ1-1,TRBV29-1,TGCAGCGGTACAGGGGGCAAAGGGGAAGCTTTCTTT,CSGTGGKGEAFF
-,few,TRBJ1-2,TRBV6-1,TGTGCCACAAAGGCTAATCCTTTGGGTGGCTACACCTTC,CATKANPLGGYTF
-,-,TRBJ1-1,TRBV29-1,TGCAGCGTGACAGGTTACACTGAAGCTTTCTTT,CSVTGYTEAFF
-,-,TRBJ2-3,TRBV3-1,TGTGCCAGCAGCCAACTTGCAAATACGCAGTATTTT,CASSQLANTQYF
TRBD2,-,TRBJ2-1,TRBV5-1,TGCGCCAGCAGCTTGGGGGTAGCGGGATTCGTCAATGAGCAGTTCTTC,CASSLGVAGFVNEQFF
-,-,TRBJ2-2,TRBV12-3/TRBV12-4,TGTGCCAGCACCCTAGGAACAGTGATAGGCGGGGAGCTGTTTTTT,CASTLGTVIGGELFF
-,few,TRBJ1-3,TRBV3-1,TGTGCCAGCAGCCAAGAGAGACAGAGAAACACCATATATTTT,CASSQERQRNTIYF
-,-,TRBJ2-3,TRBV5-1,TGCGCCAGCAGCTTCTCACAGGGAGGAACAGATACGCAGTATTTT,CASSFSQGGTDTQYF
-,-,TRBJ1-6,TRBV4-3,TGCGCCAGCAGCCAAGACAGTTCGGCCAAATCACCCCTCCACTTT,CASSQDSSAKSPLHF
TRBD1,few,TRBJ2-7,TRBV29-1,TGCAGCGTTGAAGAAGAAGGGACAGGGGGCTACGAGCAGTACTTC,CSVEEEGTGGYEQYF
TRBD1,many,TRBJ2-7,TRBV11-2,TGTGCCAGCAGCCCGGACAGGAGTAAAACCTACGAGCAGTACTTC,CASSPDRSKTYEQYF
-,many,TRBJ1-3,TRBV12-3/TRBV12-4,TGTGCCAGCAGTAGCACGAGAGGGGGAAACACCATATATTTT,CASSSTRGGNTIYF
TRBD1,-,TRBJ2-2,TRBV11-2,TGTGCCAGCAGCTTACGGGACAGCGGGAACACCGGGGAGCTGTTTTTT,CASSLRDSGNTGELFF
TRBD2,many,TRBJ2-3,TRBV20-1,TGCAGTGCTAGGCAACTAGCGGGAGCGGCAGATACGCAGTATTTT,CSARQLAGAADTQYF
-,-,TRBJ1-2,TRBV7-2,TGTGCCAGCGGGGAATCTCAAGGCTATGGCTACACCTTC,CASGESQGYGYTF
TRBD2,many,TRBJ2-2,TRBV20-1,TGCAGTAGCGGGAGAGGGACCGGGGAGCTGTTTTTT,CSSGRGTGELFF
-,many,TRBJ2-3,TRBV7-2,TGTGCCAGCAGCTCGCAAGCTAGGGAGGATACGCAGTATTTT,CASSSQAREDTQYF
-,-,TRBJ1-2,TRBV10-3,TGTGCCATCAGCGCTTACTATGGCTACACCTTC,CAISAYYGYTF
-,many,TRBJ2-2,TRBV9,TGTGCCAGCAGCGTAGACGTGGGCGGGGAGCTGTTTTTT,CASSVDVGGELFF
TRBD1,few,TRBJ2-7,TRBV27,TGTGCCAGCAGTTCATCAGGGGGACCGGCTAGTGAGCAGTACTTC,CASSSSGGPASEQYF
TRBD2,few,TRBJ2-7,TRBV7-2,TGTGCCAGCAGTCGTAGCGGGGACTACGAGCAGTACTTC,CASSRSGDYEQYF
TRBD2,many,TRBJ2-6,TRBV25-1,TGTGCCAGCAGTATAGCGGGTGGGGCCAACGTCCTGACTTTC,CASSIAGGANVLTF
-,many,TRBJ1-5,TRBV3-1,TGTGCCTCAGGCCCGGGGGGATACAATCAGCCCCAGCATTTT,CASGPGGYNQPQHF
TRBD2,-,TRBJ2-5,TRBV7-2,TGTGCCAGCAGCCCAACGGGACTAGCGATGGAGACCCAGTACTTC,CASSPTGLAMETQYF
TRBD2,few,TRBJ2-3,TRBV20-1,TGCAGTGCATCGAGTGGACTAGAGCCTTTCCATACGCAGTATTTT,CSASSGLEPFHTQYF
TRBD1,many,TRBJ1-1,TRBV4-3,TGCGCCAGCAGCCAAGATCGACAGGGTGTAGCTTTCTTT,CASSQDRQGVAFF
-,-,TRBJ1-1,TRBV12-3/TRBV12-4,TGTGCCAGCAGTTCCAGGGCTCTGGGCACTGAAGCTTTCTTT,CASSSRALGTEAFF
TRBD1,-,TRBJ1-1,TRBV4-1,TGCGCCAGCAGCCAACCTCCGGGACAGGGGAAACAAGCTTTCTTT,CASSQPPGQGKQAFF
TRBD1,few,TRBJ1-6,TRBV5-1,TGCGCCAGCTGCAAACCCATAGGCCGGGACAGGGAAAATTCACCCCTCCACTTT,CASCKPIGRDRENSPLHF
TRBD2,-,TRBJ2-1,TRBV7-9,TGTGCCAGCAGCTCCGGGACTAGCGGAGAGTACAATGAGCAGTTCTTC,CASSSGTSGEYNEQFF
-,many,TRBJ2-2,TRBV2,TGTGCCAGCAGTGAATCCTTTGGGGAGACCCCGAACACCGGGGAGCTGTTTTTT,CASSESFGETPNTGELFF
TRBD2,-,TRBJ2-1,TRBV7-2,TGTGCCAGCAGCTCCGGACTAGCGGGAGCGGGGAATGAGCAGTTCTTC,CASSSGLAGAGNEQFF
-,-,TRBJ1-3,TRBV30,TGTGCCTGGAGGAAGGTGGCCGGAAACACCATATATTTT,CAWRKVAGNTIYF
TRBD2,few,TRBJ2-1,TRBV29-1,TGCAGCGTTGAAGGGTCGGGGGGGGCCTACAATGAGCAGTTCTTC,CSVEGSGGAYNEQFF
TRBD2,few,TRBJ2-7,TRBV7-6,TGTGCCAGCAGCCCAACAGCGGGATACTTCTACGAGCAGTACTTC,CASSPTAGYFYEQYF
-,many,TRBJ2-5,TRBV3-1,TGTGCCAGCAGCCCCCGACAGGGAGGTGGGACCCAGTACTTC,CASSPRQGGGTQYF
TRBD1,-,TRBJ1-2,TRBV7-2,TGTGCCAGCAGCTGGGACAGGGGCTATTGCTACACCTTC,CASSWDRGYCYTF
TRBD2,few,TRBJ2-3,TRBV19,TGTGCCAGTAGTATAGACGGACTAGCGGGAGGGCAAGATACGCAGTATTTT,CASSIDGLAGGQDTQYF
TRBD1,few,TRBJ2-7,TRBV20-1,TGCAGTGCTAGTTACAGGGGGCTCTCCTACGAGCAGTACTTC,CSASYRGLSYEQYF
-,-,TRBJ1-1,TRBV3-1,TGTGCCAGCAGCCAAGAGGGGGGTCCCCAATTGAACACTGAAGCTTTCTTT,CASSQEGGPQLNTEAFF
-,many,TRBJ2-7,TRBV9,TGTGCCAGCAGCCCCTTGGAGAGGGCCCCCTACGAGCAGTACTTC,CASSPLERAPYEQYF
-,few,TRBJ2-1,TRBV4-3,TGCGCCAGCAGCCAAGTTCAACAGGGAAGGTACAATGAGCAGTTCTTC,CASSQVQQGRYNEQFF
-,many,TRBJ2-2,TRBV16,TGTGCCAGCAGCCCCAGGGAAGGGACCGGGGAGCTGTTTTTT,CASSPREGTGELFF
-,many,TRBJ2-3,TRBV20-1,TGCAGTGCTATGACACGTACAGATACGCAGTATTTT,CSAMTRTDTQYF